These 26 T cell receptor beta chains came from one sample sequenced in a study of identical twins' blood T cells (dated by TCRdb to about 2013). The protocol used for the library was 5' RACE. Reads for this sample came from an Illumina Genome Analyzer IIx. In-frame beta chains were kept once TCRdb had trimmed the public reads at Q25 with fastp and called clones with MiXCR. Rows with one shared CDR3 protein collapse into an entry with the most common genes and DNA. The sample has 300,000 to 450,000 distinct CDR3 sequences on record, under 30% of them singletons. In total, the top ten clones hold 6% to 7% of the sample. Sequencing was performed on PBMCs. The receptors shown here come from a woman aged 18 to 55 in good health.

This chain joins TRBV12-3 or TRBV12-4 and TRBJ1-5, with TRBD1 as a possible D gene (5 bases). The CDR3 runs 14 residues. V was shortened by 6 bases and J by 5 bases, with 14 bases between the two germline ends. CDR3 residues: CASRGRGDDQPQHF. The CDR3, as DNA: TGTGCCAGCAGAGGGAGGGGCGACGATCAGCCCCAGCATTTT.

The CDR3 region is CASSYPGKRETQYF. Written as DNA, the CDR3 is TGTGCCAGCAGTTACCCCGGTAAAAGGGAGACCCAGTACTTC. The chain carries TRBV6-5 and TRBJ2-5; no reliable D call. Trimming removed 2 bases from V and 5 bases from J, with 12 bases in between. This CDR3 is built from 14 residues. Per the germline V gene, CDR1 is MNHEY and CDR2 is SVGAGI.

This clonotype appeared a few times. The chain joins TRBV3-1 to TRBJ2-3; D not certain. The germline V and J ends were trimmed by 4 bases and 4 bases, with 15 bases remaining between them. The CDR3 is 15 amino acids. Germline values: CDR1 LGHDT, CDR2 YNNKEL (reference sequence). CDR3 amino acids: CASSPYIVMADTQYF. CDR3 nucleotide sequence: TGTGCCAGCAGCCCCTACATCGTAATGGCAGATACGCAGTATTTT.

V is TRBV9 and J is TRBJ1-2; no reliable D call. The CDR3 extends over 15 amino acids. Germline CDR1 is SGDLS and CDR2 is YYNGEE. V lost 0 bases and J lost 5, with 14 bases in between. The CDR3: CASSVEGSSSYGYTF. CDR3 sequence (DNA): TGTGCCAGCAGCGTAGAGGGCAGTTCCTCTTATGGCTACACCTTC.

This clonotype was seen a few times. The chain joins TRBV5-6 to TRBJ2-5, with a weak D call TRBD1 (5 bases). The germline gives CDR1 SGHDT, CDR2 YYEEEE. The CDR3 loop spans 14 amino acids. V was pared by 6 bases and J by 7 bases, with 19 bases between. CDR3 loop: CASNTRGGARTQYF. CDR3 nucleotides: TGTGCCAGCAACACCCGAGGTGGGGCGCGGACCCAGTACTTC.

As to this clonotype: This clone may be a read error of a much larger clone one base away. The V and J genes are TRBV12-3 or TRBV12-4 and TRBJ2-7; no clear D gene. CDR3 size: 12 residues. The CDR3 DNA is TGTGCCAGCAGTTTGTCATACTACGAGCAGTGCTTC. Its protein is CASSLSYYEQCF.

V gene TRBV11-2 combines with J gene TRBJ2-3; no firm D call. The CDR3 loop spans 12 amino acids. V lost 5 bases, J lost 2 bases, and 5 bases lay in between. Germline V gene data show CDR1 as SGHAT and CDR2 as FQNNGV. The CDR3 region is CASSRLTDTQYF. The CDR3 region has the DNA TGTGCCAGCAGCCGACTCACAGATACGCAGTATTTT.

V usage is TRBV5-1 and J usage is TRBJ1-1; 7 bases are shared with TRBD1. Germline CDR1 and CDR2: SGHRS and YFSETQ. The CDR3 sequence is 15 residues long. V shed 2 bases, J shed 0 bases, and the junction held 4 bases outside the gene matches. The CDR3 is CASSLQGPMNTEAFF. The CDR3, as DNA: TGCGCCAGCAGCTTACAGGGGCCCATGAACACTGAAGCTTTCTTT.

On this clonotype: A single base separates this from a much larger clone, so it may be a read error. The chain recombines TRBV6-1 with TRBJ1-6; D is unresolved. CDR3 length: 17 residues. V was shortened by 1 base and J by 5 bases, with 15 bases between the two germline ends. Looked up from germline, CDR1 is MNHNS and CDR2 is SASEGT. The CDR3 loop is CASSEEPVRSDNSPLHF. The CDR3 DNA sequence: TGTGCCAGCAGTGAAGAACCCGTAAGGTCCGATAATTCACCCCTCCACTTT.

This clonotype was counted between two and nine times. The V gene is TRBV29-1, the J gene TRBJ2-5, with D uncertain. Germline V gives CDR1 SQVTM, CDR2 ANQGSEA. The V gene lost 6 bases and the J gene lost 5 bases, with 16 bases spanning the gap. CDR3 length equals 13 residues. CDR3 sequence (DNA): TGCAGCGTGATCGGACCGAAAAGGGAGACCCAGTACTTC. It codes for CSVIGPKRETQYF.

This clonotype was seen a handful of times. V gene TRBV11-2 combines with J gene TRBJ2-7, with 10 bases that match TRBD2. This CDR3 region has 14 residues. Trimming at V came to 10 bases and at J to 3 bases, leaving 9 bases not matched to a gene. The V gene's germline CDR1 is SGHAT and CDR2 FQNNGV. CDR3 nucleotide sequence: TGTGCCACCAGGACCGGACTAGCGGACTACGAGCAGTACTTC. Its protein product is CATRTGLADYEQYF.

This clonotype was seen repeatedly, ten times or more. The chain combines TRBV19 with TRBJ1-6; D is possibly TRBD1 (6 bases). V lost 3 bases, J lost 7 bases, and 10 bases lay in between. Per germline, CDR1 LNHDA and CDR2 SQIVND (reference sequence). This CDR3 contains 14 residues. In DNA form, the CDR3 reads TGTGCCAGTAGTATTATTACAGGGAATTCACCCCTCCACTTT. It translates to CASSIITGNSPLHF. The full variable domain, in which reference TRBV19 and TRBJ1-6 provide the parts outside the CDR3, is DGGITQSPKYLFRKEGQNVTLSCEQNLNHDAMYWYRQDPGQGLRLIYYSQIVNDFQKGDIAEGYSVSREKKESFPLTVTSAQKNPTAFYLCASSIITGNSPLHFGNGTRLTVT.

The chain is built from TRBV6-5 and TRBJ1-1, with D maybe TRBD1 (5 bases). The CDR3 loop spans 14 amino acids. The germline V and J ends were trimmed by 2 bases and 1 base, with 8 bases remaining between them. Per the germline V gene, CDR1 is MNHEY and CDR2 is SVGAGI. The DNA for the CDR3 is TGTGCCAGCAGTTACGGCAGGGCGAACACTGAAGCTTTCTTT. Translating it yields CASSYGRANTEAFF.

With respect to this clonotype: Germline and junction disagree at one end, which may indicate a read error. The rearrangement links TRBV20-1 to TRBJ2-3, with 11 bases matching TRBD2. Germline V gives CDR1 DFQATT, CDR2 SNEGSKA (reference sequence). This CDR3 region has 14 residues. The CDR3 protein is CSVRLAGSPDMQYF. The CDR3 nucleotides are TGCAGTGTCAGACTAGCGGGAAGTCCGGATATGCAGTATTTT.

This clonotype turned up a few times. V gene TRBV19 combines with J gene TRBJ2-1, with 7 bases matching TRBD2. CDR1 and CDR2 from the germline V gene are LNHDA and SQIVND (reference sequence). This CDR3 spans 14 amino acids. V dropped 7 bases and J dropped 7; count of bases not matched to a gene: 10. Here the CDR3 DNA reads TGTGCCAGTACCCCGGGACTAACTTGGAATGAGCAGTTCTTC. This codes for CASTPGLTWNEQFF.

The chain links TRBV25-1 to TRBJ1-2; D might be TRBD1 (5 bases). The germline CDR1 and CDR2 sequences are MGHDK and SYGVNS. The CDR3 loop spans 15 amino acids. Trimming took 5 bases from V and 2 from J, leaving 15 bases between them. This chain's CDR3 is CASSTSWRDNYGYTF. Written as DNA, the CDR3 is TGTGCCAGCAGTACCTCCTGGAGGGACAACTATGGCTACACCTTC.

This clonotype was detected only a few times. The V call is TRBV20-1, the J call TRBJ2-1; 9 bases agree with TRBD2. Germline assignment: CDR1 DFQATT and CDR2 SNEGSKA (reference sequence). The CDR3 sequence is 14 residues long. Losses at the gene ends were 2 bases for V and 5 bases for J; bases not matched to a gene: 4. This CDR3 is CSARTTSGNNEQFF. The CDR3 nucleotides are TGCAGTGCTAGAACGACTAGCGGCAACAATGAGCAGTTCTTC.

This clonotype was counted a few times. The chain uses TRBV27 and TRBJ2-1, with D tentatively TRBD1 or TRBD2 (6 bases each). With 5 bases removed from V and 7 bases from J, the gap between germline ends came to 24 bases. In germline, CDR1 is MNHEY, CDR2 SMNVEV (reference sequence). The CDR3 sequence is 17 residues long. The CDR3 region has the DNA TGTGCCAGCAGTGGAGGGACATCAACCGGGACTCCAAATGAGCAGTTCTTC. As protein: CASSGGTSTGTPNEQFF.

This clonotype was seen many times. This chain connects TRBV10-3 to TRBJ1-2, with 9 bases matching TRBD1. V lost 7 bases to trimming and J lost 7 bases; unmatched junction nucleotides: 10. CDR1 and CDR2 (germline): ENHRY, SYGVKD. This CDR3 has 14 amino acids. CDR3 amino acids: CAITGTGNNGGYTF. For the CDR3, the DNA is TGTGCCATCACGGGGACAGGGAACAACGGTGGCTACACCTTC.

As for this clonotype: A single base separates this from a much larger clone, so it may be a read error. CDR3 in DNA: TGCGTCAGCAGCTTGGGAACAACTAATGAAAAACTGTTTTTT. Protein sequence: CVSSLGTTNEKLFF. The chain combines TRBV5-1 with TRBJ1-4; D uncertain. Germline V gene data show CDR1 as SGHRS and CDR2 as YFSETQ. This CDR3 is 14 amino acids long.

Points on this clonotype: Given a much more abundant clone one base away, this may be a read error. The chain couples TRBV20-1 to TRBJ2-3; D gene unclear. The CDR3 has 12 residues. The germline gives CDR1 DFQATT, CDR2 SNEGSKA (reference sequence). The CDR3 sequence is CSAVLFTDTQCF. CDR3 in DNA: TGCAGTGCCGTGCTGTTCACAGATACGCAGTGTTTT.

The J gene is TRBJ1-4, the V gene TRBV20-1; the D gene is possibly TRBD1 (6 bases). The CDR3 sequence is 14 residues long. Germline CDR1 and CDR2: DFQATT and SNEGSKA (reference sequence). The germline V and J ends were trimmed by 1 base and 1 base, with 7 bases remaining between them. In DNA form, the CDR3 reads TGCAGTGCTAGAGTAGGGGGAACTAATGAAAAACTGTTTTTT. Amino acids: CSARVGGTNEKLFF.

V and J are TRBV13 and TRBJ2-5, with D possibly being TRBD1 or TRBD2 (5 bases each). The germline V gene encodes CDR1 PRHDT and CDR2 FYEKMQ (reference sequence). This CDR3 has 14 amino acids. The germline V and J ends were trimmed by 5 bases and 2 bases, with 12 bases remaining between them. CDR3 in amino acids: CASSRHGGQETQYF. Here the CDR3 DNA reads TGTGCCAGCAGCCGTCATGGGGGACAAGAGACCCAGTACTTC.

This clonotype was detected ten times or more. This sequence joins TRBV5-6 and TRBJ1-3; D is ambiguous. Germline V gene data show CDR1 as SGHDT and CDR2 as YYEEEE. The CDR3 is made up of 14 amino acids. With 6 bases removed from V and 0 bases from J, the gap between germline ends came to 10 bases. As DNA, the CDR3 is TGTGCCAGCATTCGGAGCAGCTCTGGAAACACCATATATTTT. It codes for CASIRSSSGNTIYF.

As regards this clonotype: One base away lies a much larger clone, so this may be a sequencing read error. The genes are TRBV29-1 and TRBJ1-1; possibly TRBD1 for D (5 bases). CDR1 and CDR2 (germline): SQVTM, ANQGSEA. This CDR3 contains 16 residues. CDR3 nucleotide sequence: TGCGGCGTTGAACCAGCGGTTCGGGACTTTCACCCTGAAGCTTTCTTT. Amino acid sequence: CGVEPAVRDFHPEAFF. The full variable domain, its missing parts supplied by reference TRBV29-1 and TRBJ1-1, is SAVISQKPSRDICQRGTSLTIQCQVDSQVTMMFWYRQQPGQSLTLIATANQGSEATYESGFVIDKFPISRPNLTFSTLTVSNMSPEDSSIYLCGVEPAVRDFHPEAFFGQGTRLTVV.

The V call is TRBV20-1, the J call TRBJ1-4, with TRBD1 as a possible D gene (5 bases). Germline V gives CDR1 DFQATT, CDR2 SNEGSKA (reference sequence). This CDR3 is built from 15 residues. V dropped 1 base and J dropped 3 bases, with 12 bases sitting between them. The CDR3 loop is CSARVPGRPNEKLFF. The CDR3 DNA follows: TGCAGTGCTAGAGTCCCGGGACGGCCTAATGAAAAACTGTTTTTT.